The 4 T cell receptor beta chains below were found in one sample sequenced in a study of Graves' ophthalmopathy and Graves' hyperthyroidism. RNA served as the template for amplifying TCR beta CDR3 regions. HTBI-primed first-round RT-PCR preceded second-round multiplex PCR. TCRdb redid the calling of the multiplex PCR reads with MiXCR, one entry per CDR3 protein. The top ten clones hold around 5.8% of a sample with 150,000 to 200,000 distinct CDR3 sequences, 30% to 45% of them seen once. Material for sequencing was peripheral blood. Receptors were obtained from a woman aged 40 to 50 with Graves' ophthalmopathy.

This clonotype appeared a few times. The chain joins TRBV10-3 to TRBJ1-6; TRBD1 is a possible D gene (5 bases). Trimming pared 6 bases from V and 7 bases from J, leaving 7 bases between. CDR3 length: 12 amino acids. Germline V gives CDR1 ENHRY, CDR2 SYGVKD. For the CDR3, the DNA is TGTGCCATCAGCCAGGGAAATTCACCCCTCCACTTT. This translates into CAISQGNSPLHF.

The V and J genes are TRBV6-2 or TRBV6-3 and TRBJ1-3; D call uncertain. With 0 bases removed from V and 0 bases from J, the gap between germline ends came to 12 bases. The CDR3 totals 17 residues. CDR1 is MNHEY and CDR2 is SVGEGT in the germline V gene. CDR3 amino acids: CASSYSLFPSSGNTIYF. In nucleotides, the CDR3 is TGTGCCAGCAGTTACTCGTTGTTCCCAAGCTCTGGAAACACCATATATTTT.

V usage is TRBV6-5 and J usage is TRBJ2-5; 9 nucleotides align to TRBD1. Germline-derived CDR1 and CDR2 are MNHEY and SVGAGI. The CDR3 has 15 residues. V lost 2 bases and J lost 5; bases outside the gene matches: 6. This chain's CDR3 is CASSYRDRAEETQYF. For the CDR3, the DNA is TGTGCCAGCAGTTACCGGGACAGGGCGGAGGAGACCCAGTACTTC.

The V and J genes are TRBV30 and TRBJ1-3; D not certain. The germline CDR1 and CDR2 sequences are GTSNPN and SVGIG (reference sequence). V lost 4 bases and J lost 0, with 7 bases in between. This CDR3 spans 13 amino acids. For the CDR3, the DNA is TGTGCCTGGAACAGCTTCTCTGGAAACACCATATATTTT. Protein sequence: CAWNSFSGNTIYF. The full variable domain, rest sourced from reference TRBV30 and TRBJ1-3, is SQTIHQWPATLVQPVGSPLSLECTVEGTSNPNLYWYRQAAGRGLQLLFYSVGIGQISSEVPQNLSASRPQDRQFILSSKKLLLSDSGFYLCAWNSFSGNTIYFGEGSWLTVV.